The 27 T cell receptor beta chains below all came from one sample that was sequenced in a study of T cell clones after liver transplantation. Measured with immunoSEQ multiplex PCR; TCRdb has only the in-frame clones, and not every one. The sample has 12,000 to 15,000 clones; roughly 84% are singletons. The sequencing used CD8+ T cells from blood, collected around 49 months after liver transplant. Receptors were obtained from a human patient who received a liver transplant. Some T cells may trace back to the graft donor.

This clone was seen once. V usage is TRBV6-5 and J usage is TRBJ2-7; D may be TRBD1 (5 bases). This CDR3 spans 15 amino acids. Germline-derived CDR1 and CDR2 are MNHEY and SVGAGI. The germline V and J ends were trimmed by 2 bases and 3 bases, with 14 bases remaining between them. CDR3 DNA sequence: TGTGCCAGCAGTTACGCCGACAGTCCGCTCTACGAGCAGTACTTC. It yields the protein CASSYADSPLYEQYF.

This clone appeared once. J is TRBJ2-7 and V is TRBV19; 8 nucleotides line up with TRBD1. J gave up 4 bases and V 0 bases, and 11 bases lay outside the gene matches. This CDR3 comprises 17 residues. Germline-derived CDR1 and CDR2 are LNHDA and SQIVND (reference sequence). The chain's CDR3 is CASSIDLDGQGFYEQYF. As DNA, the CDR3 is TGTGCCAGTAGTATAGACCTGGACGGACAGGGTTTTTACGAGCAGTACTTC.

This clone is a singleton in its sample. The chain combines TRBV19 with TRBJ1-4; 7 bases fit TRBD1. Unmatched junction bases numbered 12, after V lost 6 bases and J lost 8 bases. The CDR3 runs 15 residues. Germline V gives CDR1 LNHDA, CDR2 SQIVND (reference sequence). The CDR3 sequence is CASRPTTGWFEKLFF. The CDR3, as DNA: TGTGCCAGTAGACCTACGACAGGGTGGTTCGAAAAACTGTTTTTT. The full variable domain, in which reference TRBV19 and TRBJ1-4 provide the parts outside the CDR3, is DGGITQSPKYLFRKEGQNVTLSCEQNLNHDAMYWYRQDPGQGLRLIYYSQIVNDFQKGDIAEGYSVSREKKESFPLTVTSAQKNPTAFYLCASRPTTGWFEKLFFGSGTQLSVL.

The rearrangement links TRBV7-9 to TRBJ2-7, with D unresolved. The CDR3 consists of 11 residues. Germline CDR1 SEHNR, CDR2 FQNEAQ (reference sequence). The V end was cut by 2 bases, the J end by 6 bases, with 5 bases between. The CDR3 DNA reads as TGTGCCAGCAGCTTAAATCTCGAGCAGTACTTC. It codes for CASSLNLEQYF.

This clone appeared once. The chain couples TRBV5-4 to TRBJ2-3, with D perhaps given as TRBD1 or TRBD2 (5 bases each). Trimming removed 6 bases from V and 1 base from J, with 9 bases in between. The CDR3 is 13 residues long. Per the germline V gene, CDR1 is SGHNT and CDR2 is YYREEE (reference sequence). CDR3 sequence reads: CASTLGGTDTQYF. For the CDR3, the DNA is TGTGCCAGCACCCTGGGGGGCACAGATACGCAGTATTTT.

This sequence joins TRBV27 and TRBJ2-1; tentative D call: TRBD1 (5 bases). V was shortened by 2 bases and J by 4 bases, with 9 bases between the two germline ends. Germline CDR1 MNHEY, CDR2 SMNVEV (reference sequence). This CDR3 contains 14 residues. The CDR3 DNA is TGTGCCAGCAGTTTACAGGGTCTTTACAATGAGCAGTTCTTC. Translated, it gives CASSLQGLYNEQFF.

CDR3 amino acids: CATSREGNQPQHF. The CDR3 DNA follows: TGTGCCACCAGCAGAGAGGGCAATCAGCCCCAGCATTTT. The chain links TRBV15 to TRBJ1-5; D is unclear. The length of the CDR3 is 13 residues. Germline values: CDR1 LNHNV, CDR2 YYDKDF (reference sequence). Trimming stripped 0 bases from V and 2 bases from J, with 2 bases between.

The CDR3 DNA reads as TGTGCCAGCAGTAGACTAAGCGGGAGGGCCTCCGATGAGCAGTTCTTC. Protein sequence: CASSRLSGRASDEQFF. The rearrangement uses TRBV27 and TRBJ2-1, with 10 bases aligning to TRBD2. The V segment lost 5 bases and the J segment 8 bases; nucleotides outside the gene matches: 12. Germline CDR1 reads MNHEY; CDR2 reads SMNVEV (reference sequence). The CDR3 sequence is 16 residues long.

The rearrangement links TRBV5-8 to TRBJ1-1; D is ambiguous. Germline assignment: CDR1 SGHTS and CDR2 YDEGEE. The length of the CDR3 is 14 residues. The V end lost 1 base, the J end lost 1 base, and 8 bases lay between the germline ends. The CDR3 DNA reads as TGTGCCAGCAGCTTGAAGCTGGGGAACACTGAAGCTTTCTTT. Protein: CASSLKLGNTEAFF.

The CDR3 here is CASSLVASGVGTGELFF. CDR3 bases: TGTGCCAGCAGCTTAGTAGCTAGCGGGGTAGGAACCGGGGAGCTGTTTTTT. This sequence joins TRBV7-2 and TRBJ2-2; TRBD2 agrees at 9 bases. CDR1 and CDR2 (germline): SGHTA, FQGNSA. The CDR3 is 17 residues long. With 1 base clipped from V and 5 bases from J, the junction kept 8 bases outside the gene matches.

This chain joins TRBV9 and TRBJ2-3; no definite D call. The CDR3 sequence is 14 residues long. Germline V gene lookup returns CDR1 SGDLS and CDR2 YYNGEE. Trimming cost V 0 bases and J 6 bases, with 11 bases left between them. The CDR3 DNA is TGTGCCAGCAGCGTAGCTCTGGTGTTTGATACGCAGTATTTT. Its protein product is CASSVALVFDTQYF.

The chain uses TRBV5-6 and TRBJ1-4; 8 positions agree with TRBD1. Germline CDR1 is SGHDT and CDR2 is YYEEEE. The V segment lost 5 bases and the J segment 8 bases; nucleotides outside the gene matches: 11. CDR3 size: 15 residues. CDR3 residues: CASSHQGAQREKLFF. CDR3 nucleotides: TGTGCCAGCAGTCATCAGGGGGCGCAAAGGGAAAAACTGTTTTTT.

The chain has TRBV4-3 and TRBJ2-7, with D maybe TRBD1 (5 bases). V lost 1 base and J 2 bases, leaving 12 bases between the germline ends. Germline CDR1 reads LGHNA; CDR2 reads YSLEER. The CDR3 spans 15 residues. CDR3 region: CASSQVLKGAYEQYF. The CDR3 DNA reads TGCGCCAGCAGCCAAGTTTTGAAAGGGGCCTACGAGCAGTACTTC.

In its sample, this clone was seen a few times. The V gene is TRBV27, the J gene TRBJ2-3, with TRBD2 matching over 11 bases. The CDR3 has 16 amino acids. Germline lookup yields CDR1 MNHEY and CDR2 SMNVEV (reference sequence). Losses at the gene ends were 5 bases for V and 3 bases for J; bases not matched to a gene: 7. Written as DNA, the CDR3 is TGTGCCAGCAGTCAATGGGGACTAGCGGAGACAGATACGCAGTATTTT. Its translation is CASSQWGLAETDTQYF.

J is TRBJ2-7 and V is TRBV6-4; 10 bases agree with TRBD1. Germline V gene data show CDR1 as MRHNA and CDR2 as SNTAGT. The CDR3 is 13 amino acids. The V gene end was trimmed by 6 bases and the J gene end by 5 bases; junction bases not matched to a gene: 4. As DNA, the CDR3 is TGTGCCAGCAGGGGGACAGGGGTCGACGAGCAGTACTTC. Its translation: CASRGTGVDEQYF.

The CDR3 DNA sequence: TGTGCCAGCAGCTTAACCGGCGGGACCTTCGAGCAGTACTTC. Its protein product is CASSLTGGTFEQYF. This chain connects TRBV7-3 to TRBJ2-7; possibly TRBD2 for D (6 bases). Trimming removed 0 bases at V and 6 bases at J, with 12 bases between. CDR1 is SGHTA and CDR2 is FQGTGA in the germline V gene. CDR3 length equals 14 residues. The full variable domain, in which reference TRBV7-3 and TRBJ2-7 provide the parts outside the CDR3, is GAGVSQTPSNKVTEKGKYVELRCDPISGHTALYWYRQSLGQGPEFLIYFQGTGAADDSGLPNDRFFAVRPEGSVSTLKIQRTERGDSAVYLCASSLTGGTFEQYFGPGTRLTVT.

CDR3 sequence reads: CASSLGVDSYNEQFF. The CDR3 nucleotides read TGTGCCAGCAGCTTAGGGGTGGACTCCTACAATGAGCAGTTCTTC. J is TRBJ2-1 and V is TRBV7-7; D ambiguous. Germline V gene lookup returns CDR1 SSHAT and CDR2 FNYEAQ (reference sequence). V was shortened by 1 base and J by 0 bases, with 7 bases between the two germline ends. The CDR3 is 15 amino acids.

The chain employs TRBV4-1 and TRBJ2-3; 8 bases agree with TRBD2. V was pared by 0 bases and J by 3 bases, with 2 bases of the junction left unmatched. The germline V gene has CDR1 MGHRA and CDR2 YSYEKL. The CDR3 spans 15 residues. This CDR3 is CASSQEERETDTQYF. The CDR3 DNA sequence: TGCGCCAGCAGCCAAGAGGAGCGGGAGACAGATACGCAGTATTTT.

V usage is TRBV19 and J usage is TRBJ2-7; no definite D call. The CDR3 spans 14 residues. Looked up from germline, CDR1 is LNHDA and CDR2 is SQIVND (reference sequence). Trimming pared 2 bases from V and 0 bases from J, leaving 8 bases between. Written as DNA, the CDR3 is TGTGCCAGTAGTATAATCGTCAGCTCCTACGAGCAGTACTTC. This codes for CASSIIVSSYEQYF.

The chain joins TRBV18 to TRBJ2-3, with D perhaps TRBD1 or TRBD2 (5 bases each). This CDR3 is 15 amino acids long. Trimming removed 0 bases at V and 6 bases at J, with 13 bases between. CDR1 and CDR2 (germline): KGHSH, LQKENI. The CDR3 DNA reads as TGTGCCAGCTCACCACCGGGGACCGGCGGGGATACGCAGTATTTT. This encodes CASSPPGTGGDTQYF.

This clone was seen more than once but under ten times. The chain joins TRBV14 to TRBJ2-1; D possibly corresponds to TRBD2 (5 bases). V was cut by 0 bases and J by 5 bases, with 17 bases left in between. CDR3 size: 17 residues. The V gene's germline CDR1 is SGHDN and CDR2 FVKESK. CDR3 sequence: CASSQDEGTGLNNEQFF. For the CDR3, the DNA is TGTGCCAGCAGCCAAGATGAAGGAACGGGATTGAACAATGAGCAGTTCTTC.

This clone is categorized as medium-sized (0.01 to 0.1%). The chain joins TRBV29-1 to TRBJ2-1; 8 bases are a match to TRBD1. Trimming took 6 bases from V and 7 from J; bases not matched to a gene: 11. Germline V gene data show CDR1 as SQVTM and CDR2 as ANQGSEA. This CDR3 has 14 amino acids. CDR3 nucleotides: TGCAGCGTCGCTCCGATGGACAGGGTGAATGAGCAGTTCTTC. Its protein is CSVAPMDRVNEQFF.

This clone is categorized as medium-sized. The chain carries TRBV28 and TRBJ2-7; a weak D match, TRBD1 (5 bases). This CDR3 is 12 amino acids long. Trimming pared 6 bases from V and 0 bases from J, leaving 6 bases between. Per germline, CDR1 MDHEN and CDR2 SYDVKM. As DNA, the CDR3 is TGTGCCAGCAGACAGGACTCCTACGAGCAGTACTTC. Translating gives CASRQDSYEQYF.

The rearrangement joins TRBV5-1 to TRBJ1-2, with D uncertain. CDR3 length equals 11 residues. Trimming stripped 7 bases from V and 8 bases from J, with 12 bases between. Germline CDR1 reads SGHRS; CDR2 reads YFSETQ. The chain's CDR3 is CASRSPGGYTF. For the CDR3, the DNA is TGCGCCAGCCGGAGTCCGGGAGGCTACACCTTC.

The chain is built from TRBV14 and TRBJ2-7, with D perhaps TRBD1 or TRBD2 (6 bases each). The CDR3 loop spans 16 amino acids. CDR1 and CDR2 (germline): SGHDN, FVKESK. Trimming took 0 bases from V and 0 from J, leaving 12 bases between them. The CDR3 DNA reads TGTGCCAGCAGCCAAGATCTTAGGGGGGACTCCTACGAGCAGTACTTC. Protein: CASSQDLRGDSYEQYF.

This clone was found once. This chain connects TRBV6-5 to TRBJ2-5, with TRBD2 matching over 13 bases. From germline, CDR1 is MNHEY and CDR2 SVGAGI. CDR3 size: 14 residues. The V segment lost 7 bases and the J segment 7 bases; nucleotides outside the gene matches: 6. The CDR3 sequence: CASKGTSGVRTQYF. For the CDR3, the DNA is TGTGCCAGCAAAGGGACTAGCGGGGTTAGGACCCAGTACTTC.

The chain has TRBV7-9 and TRBJ1-4; no clear D. Trimming left V 1 base short and J 0 bases short, with 6 bases between. Germline V gene sequence: CDR1 SEHNR, CDR2 FQNEAQ (reference sequence). This CDR3 contains 15 residues. CDR3 sequence (DNA): TGTGCCAGCAGCTTAGTTCAGGCAACTAATGAAAAACTGTTTTTT. As protein: CASSLVQATNEKLFF.